The 9 T cell receptor beta chains below all came from one sample that was sequenced in a study of cytomegalovirus exposure and HLA in healthy donors. The PCR was carried out with 60 Vbeta primers and 13 Jbeta primers. Repertoires were generated with immunoSEQ multiplex PCR, while TCRdb's copy carries only in-frame clones and drops some. Here the sample spans roughly 130,000 clones, roughly 71% being singletons. Sequencing was carried out using PBMCs. All receptors come from a woman between 45 and 60 years old in good health and CMV-seropositive.

This CDR3 is CASSPGQGRQTQYF. In nucleotides, the CDR3 is TGTGCCAGCAGCCCGGGACAGGGGCGCCAGACCCAGTACTTC. The chain has TRBV5-4 and TRBJ2-5; 10 bases align to TRBD1. Trimming took 4 bases from V and 6 from J; bases not matched to a gene: 6. In germline, CDR1 is SGHNT, CDR2 YYREEE (reference sequence). The length of the CDR3 is 14 residues.

This clone turned up a few times. The chain combines TRBV15 with TRBJ2-3; TRBD1 agrees at 7 bases. With V trimmed by 9 bases and J by 3 bases, 12 bases remained unmatched. Per germline, CDR1 LNHNV and CDR2 YYDKDF (reference sequence). This CDR3 has 15 residues. CDR3 nucleotides: TGTGCCACTTCTACAGACAGGGATCATACAGATACGCAGTATTTT. Its protein product is CATSTDRDHTDTQYF.

V and J are TRBV7-2 and TRBJ2-5; perhaps TRBD2 as D (5 bases). The J call may be mistaken, given a closer DNA end match to TRBJ2-7. Germline assignment: CDR1 SGHTA and CDR2 FQGNSA. This CDR3 region has 13 residues. CDR3 coding DNA: TGTGCCAGCCGGGATCATGGGGTTTACGAGCAGTACTTC. Translation: CASRDHGVYEQYF.

The chain couples TRBV6-6 to TRBJ2-5; 8 bases match TRBD2. Germline V gene lookup returns CDR1 MNHNY and CDR2 SVGAGI (reference sequence). The CDR3 contains 16 residues. Germline trimming cut 3 bases from V and 4 bases from J; bases unmatched to any gene: 10. The CDR3 DNA sequence: TGTGCCAGCAGTTATTCCCCAGCGGGGGCGAGAGAGACCCAGTACTTC. This translates into CASSYSPAGARETQYF.

This clone was detected once. V usage is TRBV29-1 and J usage is TRBJ2-5, with 9 nucleotides matching TRBD2. Trimming at V came to 3 bases and at J to 2 bases, leaving 1 base not matched to a gene. The CDR3 totals 13 residues. Germline V lookup: CDR1 SQVTM, CDR2 ANQGSEA. CDR3 amino acids: CSVERGGQETQYF. For the CDR3, the DNA is TGCAGCGTTGAGCGGGGGGGACAAGAGACCCAGTACTTC. Drawing the rest from reference TRBV29-1 and TRBJ2-5, the complete variable domain is SAVISQKPSRDICQRGTSLTIQCQVDSQVTMMFWYRQQPGQSLTLIATANQGSEATYESGFVIDKFPISRPNLTFSTLTVSNMSPEDSSIYLCSVERGGQETQYFGPGTRLLVL.

This rearrangement joins TRBV15 to TRBJ1-2, with a possible D match to TRBD1 (6 bases). V was pared by 0 bases and J by 6 bases, with 14 bases between. Per the germline V gene, CDR1 is LNHNV and CDR2 is YYDKDF (reference sequence). The CDR3 runs 15 residues. CDR3 in amino acids: CATSRDFQGKDGYTF. In DNA, the CDR3 is TGTGCCACCAGCAGAGATTTTCAGGGGAAGGATGGCTACACCTTC.

The chain uses TRBV30 and TRBJ1-6; 7 bases line up with TRBD1. Germline CDR1 is GTSNPN and CDR2 is SVGIG (reference sequence). The CDR3 runs to 14 residues. The ends lost 2 bases at V and 7 bases at J; junction bases unmatched: 5. CDR3 in amino acids: CAWSSGTVNSPLHF. The CDR3, as DNA: TGTGCCTGGAGTTCCGGGACAGTGAATTCACCCCTCCACTTT. Full variable domain (missing parts from reference TRBV30 and TRBJ1-6): SQTIHQWPATLVQPVGSPLSLECTVEGTSNPNLYWYRQAAGRGLQLLFYSVGIGQISSEVPQNLSASRPQDRQFILSSKKLLLSDSGFYLCAWSSGTVNSPLHFGNGTRLTVT.

The chain uses TRBV11-2 and TRBJ2-7; TRBD1 agrees at 9 bases. In germline, CDR1 is SGHAT, CDR2 FQNNGV. The V gene end was trimmed by 0 bases and the J gene end by 2 bases; junction bases not matched to a gene: 5. This CDR3 is built from 16 residues. The chain's CDR3 is CASSLDLGTGTYEQYF. The CDR3 nucleotides are TGTGCCAGCAGCTTAGATTTGGGGACAGGGACCTACGAGCAGTACTTC.

This rearrangement joins TRBV20-1 to TRBJ1-4; D unclear. The CDR3 is 11 residues long. CDR1 is DFQATT and CDR2 is SNEGSKA in the germline V gene (reference sequence). Deletions cut 1 base from V and 11 bases from J, with 8 bases between. The CDR3 nucleotides are TGCAGTGCTAGAGTGAGCGAGAAACTGTTTTTT. The encoded protein is CSARVSEKLFF.